This is a list of T cell receptor beta chains from one sample in a study of cytotoxic CD8 clonotypes in ibrutinib-treated CLL. Some clones are missing from TCRdb's copy, which holds only in-frame ones; the method was immunoSEQ multiplex PCR. The sample carries some 170,000 clones, about 88% recorded once. The material sequenced was PBMCs, taken at disease progression, from a patient treated with ibrutinib. The origin of the receptors is a human donor with chronic lymphocytic leukemia. CDR3s include the opening cysteine and the closing phenylalanine or tryptophan. The order of the fields is CDR3 length, V gene, clone size, D gene, J gene, CDR3 DNA, CDR3 protein. A D gene is named only where the DNA matches it firmly. Some rows have no size entry. The others give once, few or many, or a class for an expanded clone.

17,TRBV7-2,NA,TRBD1,TRBJ1-5,TGTGCCAGCAGTGACGATACAGGGGCTTATAGCAATCAGCCCCAGCATTTT,CASSDDTGAYSNQPQHF
13,TRBV6-5,NA,NA,TRBJ1-4,TGTGCCAGCAGTTACTCCCCTCGTGAAAAACTGTTTTTT,CASSYSPREKLFF
13,TRBV28,NA,NA,TRBJ1-1,TGTGCCAGCAGGCGTAGGCCGTATACTGAAGCTTTCTTT,CASRRRPYTEAFF
14,TRBV25-1,NA,NA,TRBJ2-2,TGTGCCAGCAGTGAGGACTGGGACACCGGGGAGCTGTTTTTT,CASSEDWDTGELFF
13,TRBV30,NA,TRBD2,TRBJ2-1,TGTGCCTGGAGTGGACGACTAGCGGGTGAGCAGTTCTTC,CAWSGRLAGEQFF
16,TRBV7-2,NA,NA,TRBJ1-5,TGTGCCAGCAGCTTACTTCCGGGGCTTGGCAATCAGCCCCAGCATTTT,CASSLLPGLGNQPQHF
16,TRBV5-1,NA,NA,TRBJ2-7,TGCGCCAGCAGCGTGGACCCCCAGACCTTCACCTACGAGCAGTACTTC,CASSVDPQTFTYEQYF
14,TRBV18,NA,NA,TRBJ2-3,TGTGCCAGCTCACTTACGACCCCGCCCGATACGCAGTATTTT,CASSLTTPPDTQYF
15,TRBV28,NA,NA,TRBJ2-3,TGTGCCAGCAGTTTACTACAGGGCGGCACAGATACGCAGTATTTT,CASSLLQGGTDTQYF
18,TRBV11-2,NA,TRBD2,TRBJ2-1,TGTGCCAGCAGCTACCCCCGAGCGGGAGAAGAGGAGGGCAATGAGCAGTTCTTC,CASSYPRAGEEEGNEQFF
16,TRBV11-2,NA,NA,TRBJ2-7,TGTGCCAGCAGCTTAGAACCTACTGGGATCTCCTACGAGCAGTACTTC,CASSLEPTGISYEQYF
14,TRBV28,NA,TRBD1,TRBJ1-1,TGTGCCAGCACTCTAACAGGGGTTGACACTGAAGCTTTCTTT,CASTLTGVDTEAFF
16,TRBV10-1,many,NA,TRBJ2-7,TGCGCCAGCAGTGAGGTCGACATCCCCGACCCCTACGAGCAGTACTTC,CASSEVDIPDPYEQYF
14,TRBV7-9,NA,TRBD1,TRBJ1-4,TGTGCCAGCGGGCGGGACAGGGTCGATGAAAAACTGTTTTTT,CASGRDRVDEKLFF
12,TRBV5-6,few,NA,TRBJ1-1,TGTGCCAGCAGCCGAGGACCCAAGAGAGCTTTCTTT,CASSRGPKRAFF
15,TRBV7-3,NA,NA,TRBJ2-5,TGTGCCAGCAGCGTAGGTCAAGCGACTGGTGAGACCCAGTACTTC,CASSVGQATGETQYF
15,TRBV19,NA,NA,TRBJ1-4,TGTGCCAGTACCCCCGGGGGGGCAACTAATGAAAAACTGTTTTTT,CASTPGGATNEKLFF
15,TRBV4-1,NA,NA,TRBJ1-1,TGCGCCAGCAGCCAAGTAACAGGGATGAACACTGAAGCTTTCTTT,CASSQVTGMNTEAFF
16,TRBV7-2,NA,TRBD2,TRBJ2-2,TGTGCCAGCAGCTTACAGGCTAGCGGAAACACCGGGGAGCTGTTTTTT,CASSLQASGNTGELFF
14,TRBV2,NA,TRBD1,TRBJ2-7,TGTGCCAGCAGGGACAGGGACCTTTCCTACGAGCAGTACTTC,CASRDRDLSYEQYF
11,TRBV29-1,once,NA,TRBJ1-2,TGCAGCGTGAGACAAGATTATGGCTACACCTTC,CSVRQDYGYTF
14,TRBV10-3,NA,NA,TRBJ2-7,TGTGCCATCAGTGCAGGGACAACGGGCTACGAGCAGTACTTC,CAISAGTTGYEQYF
15,TRBV19,NA,TRBD1,TRBJ2-5,TGTGCCAGTAGTCCTCGACAGGGGGCGAGGGAGACCCAGTACTTC,CASSPRQGARETQYF
13,TRBV27,NA,NA,TRBJ1-1,TGTGCCAGCAGTTTCTACATGAACACTGAAGCTTTCTTT,CASSFYMNTEAFF
16,TRBV19,NA,TRBD2,TRBJ2-7,TGTGCCAGTAGTATTAACCTAGCGGGAGTTTCCTACGAGCAGTACTTC,CASSINLAGVSYEQYF
15,TRBV7-9,NA,TRBD1,TRBJ2-2,TGTGCCAGCAGCGCCCCAACAGGGGGAGCCGGGGAGCTGTTTTTT,CASSAPTGGAGELFF
14,TRBV19,NA,TRBD1,TRBJ1-5,TGTGCCAGTAGTCTTCGACAGGGTCATCAGCCCCAGCATTTT,CASSLRQGHQPQHF
11,TRBV29-1,NA,TRBD2,TRBJ2-7,TGCAGCGCCCGACTAGCGGACGAGCAGTACTTC,CSARLADEQYF
13,TRBV7-3,once,NA,TRBJ1-2,TGTGCCAGCAGCTTAAGTTCGTGGGATGGCTACACCTTC,CASSLSSWDGYTF
16,TRBV4-2,NA,TRBD2,TRBJ2-1,TGTGCCAGCAGCCAAATACTAGCGGGAGACGACAATGAGCAGTTCTTC,CASSQILAGDDNEQFF
13,TRBV7-3,few,NA,TRBJ1-2,TGTGCCAGCAGCTTAAATGGAGGGGTTGGCTACACCTTC,CASSLNGGVGYTF
14,TRBV5-1,once,TRBD2,TRBJ2-1,TGCGCCAGCAGCTTTGGGGCTAGCGGGAGTGGTCGGTTCTTC,CASSFGASGSGRFF
16,TRBV5-1,NA,NA,TRBJ2-1,TGCGCCAGCAGCTTTGGACTCCTGAGCTCCTACAATGAGCAGTTCTTC,CASSFGLLSSYNEQFF
14,TRBV6-5,NA,NA,TRBJ1-1,TGTGCCAGCAGTCCCCCGGTCAGGGGCTCTGAAGCTTTCTTT,CASSPPVRGSEAFF
16,TRBV4-3,NA,TRBD2,TRBJ2-1,TGCGCCAGCAGCCTTTCTGGGACTAGCGGAATGAATGAGCAGTTCTTC,CASSLSGTSGMNEQFF
17,TRBV28,NA,TRBD1,TRBJ2-7,TGTGCCGGCAGTTCTGGTCTCGGGACAGGTCAAACCTACGAGCAGTACTTC,CAGSSGLGTGQTYEQYF
15,TRBV19,NA,NA,TRBJ2-6,TGTGCCAGTAGCCAATGGGGCTCTGGGGCCAACGTCCTGACTTTC,CASSQWGSGANVLTF
13,TRBV30,NA,TRBD1,TRBJ1-1,TGTGCCTGGGGTGAACAGGGGAGCACTGAAGCTTTCTTT,CAWGEQGSTEAFF
15,TRBV5-4,NA,TRBD1,TRBJ2-3,TGTGCCAGCAGACCGGGGACAGGGAATCCAGATACGCAGTATTTT,CASRPGTGNPDTQYF
14,TRBV29-1,NA,TRBD2,TRBJ2-3,TGCAGCGCCTCTGGGACTAGTAGCACAGATACGCAGTATTTT,CSASGTSSTDTQYF
15,TRBV5-1,NA,NA,TRBJ1-1,TGCGCCAGCAGCTTGGCCGGGGTGGGGAACACTGAAGCTTTCTTT,CASSLAGVGNTEAFF
14,TRBV4-1,NA,NA,TRBJ2-7,TGCGCCAGCAGCCGCAGGGACGGTTCCTACGAGCAGTACTTC,CASSRRDGSYEQYF
14,TRBV19,few,TRBD1,TRBJ1-5,TGTGCCAGTAGTATCGGACAGGGCGTTCAGCCCCAGCATTTT,CASSIGQGVQPQHF
15,TRBV28,NA,TRBD1,TRBJ1-2,TGTGCCAGCAGTAAGACAGGGGGTGCTAACTATGGCTACACCTTC,CASSKTGGANYGYTF
14,TRBV5-1,NA,NA,TRBJ2-7,TGCGCCAGCAGCTTGTTGCAGGGATCCTACGAGCAGTACTTC,CASSLLQGSYEQYF
18,TRBV7-9,few,TRBD2,TRBJ2-1,TGTGCCAGCAGCGTCTCATCCCTCGGTGGACTAGCTCACAATGAGCAGTTCTTC,CASSVSSLGGLAHNEQFF
15,TRBV7-2,NA,TRBD2,TRBJ2-5,TGTGCCAGCAGCCCCCCGGGACTAGAGGTCTTGACCCAGTACTTC,CASSPPGLEVLTQYF
17,TRBV4-3,NA,NA,TRBJ2-1,TGCGCCAGCAGCCAAGTTCTGGATTGGAGCTCCTACAATGAGCAGTTCTTC,CASSQVLDWSSYNEQFF
14,TRBV5-1,NA,NA,TRBJ1-1,TGCGCCAGCAGCTTGGTTACATTAAACACTGAAGCTTTCTTT,CASSLVTLNTEAFF